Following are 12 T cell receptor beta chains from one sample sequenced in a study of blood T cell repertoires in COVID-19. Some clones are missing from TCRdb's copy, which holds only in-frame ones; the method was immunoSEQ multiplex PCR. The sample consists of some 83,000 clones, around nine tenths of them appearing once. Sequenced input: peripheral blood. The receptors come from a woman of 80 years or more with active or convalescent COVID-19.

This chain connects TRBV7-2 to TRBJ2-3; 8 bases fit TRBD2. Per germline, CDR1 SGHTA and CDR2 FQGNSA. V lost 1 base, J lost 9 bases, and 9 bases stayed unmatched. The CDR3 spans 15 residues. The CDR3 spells CASSLGLAGWGTQYF. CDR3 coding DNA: TGTGCCAGCAGCTTAGGGCTAGCGGGCTGGGGGACGCAGTATTTT.

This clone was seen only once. The CDR3 region has the DNA TGTGCCAGCAGTGTGCCAGGGGGCTACAATGAGCAGTTCTTC. Its protein product is CASSVPGGYNEQFF. The chain is built from TRBV25-1 and TRBJ2-1; 7 positions agree with TRBD1. The germline V gene has CDR1 MGHDK and CDR2 SYGVNS. CDR3 length: 14 amino acids. With 4 bases clipped from V and 3 bases from J, the junction kept 3 bases outside the gene matches.

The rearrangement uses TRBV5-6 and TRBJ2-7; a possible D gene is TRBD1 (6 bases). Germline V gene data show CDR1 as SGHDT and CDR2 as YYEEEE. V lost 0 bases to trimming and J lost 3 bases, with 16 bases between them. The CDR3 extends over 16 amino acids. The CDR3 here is CASSLGVGTNYYEQYF. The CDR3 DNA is TGTGCCAGCAGCTTGGGGGTCGGGACAAATTACTACGAGCAGTACTTC.

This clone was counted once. The CDR3 region is CASSWDRIAGNTIYF. DNA for the CDR3: TGTGCCAGCAGCTGGGACAGGATCGCTGGAAACACCATATATTTT. The V gene is TRBV11-2, the J gene TRBJ1-3, with 8 bases identical to TRBD1. Unmatched junction bases numbered 4, after V lost 4 bases and J lost 2 bases. The germline gives CDR1 SGHAT, CDR2 FQNNGV. The CDR3 totals 15 residues.

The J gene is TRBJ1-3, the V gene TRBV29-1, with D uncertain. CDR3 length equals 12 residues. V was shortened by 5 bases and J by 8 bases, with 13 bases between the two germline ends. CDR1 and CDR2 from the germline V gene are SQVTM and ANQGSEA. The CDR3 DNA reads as TGCAGCGTTAACGTCAGCGGAGACACCATATATTTT. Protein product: CSVNVSGDTIYF. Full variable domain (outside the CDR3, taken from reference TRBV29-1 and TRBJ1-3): SAVISQKPSRDICQRGTSLTIQCQVDSQVTMMFWYRQQPGQSLTLIATANQGSEATYESGFVIDKFPISRPNLTFSTLTVSNMSPEDSSIYLCSVNVSGDTIYFGEGSWLTVV.

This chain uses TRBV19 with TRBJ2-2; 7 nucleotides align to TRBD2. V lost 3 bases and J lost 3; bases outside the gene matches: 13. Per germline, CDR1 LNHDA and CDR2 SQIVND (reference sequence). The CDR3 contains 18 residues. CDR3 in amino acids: CASSIGRAGGRDTGELFF. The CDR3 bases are TGTGCCAGTAGTATTGGGAGGGCCGGGGGAAGGGACACCGGGGAGCTGTTTTTT.

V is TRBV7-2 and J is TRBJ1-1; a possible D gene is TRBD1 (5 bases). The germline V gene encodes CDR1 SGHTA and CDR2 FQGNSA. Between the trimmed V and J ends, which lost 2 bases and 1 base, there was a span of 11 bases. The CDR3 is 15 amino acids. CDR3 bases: TGTGCCAGCAGCTTATTGACAGCGCGGAACACTGAAGCTTTCTTT. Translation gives CASSLLTARNTEAFF.

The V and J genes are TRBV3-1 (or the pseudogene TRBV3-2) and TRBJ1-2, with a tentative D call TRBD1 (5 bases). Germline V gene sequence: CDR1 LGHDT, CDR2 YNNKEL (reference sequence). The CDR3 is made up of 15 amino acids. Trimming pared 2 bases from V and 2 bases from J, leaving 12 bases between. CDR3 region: CASSQSAGLNYGYTF. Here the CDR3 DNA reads TGTGCCAGCAGCCAAAGCGCAGGGTTAAACTATGGCTACACCTTC.

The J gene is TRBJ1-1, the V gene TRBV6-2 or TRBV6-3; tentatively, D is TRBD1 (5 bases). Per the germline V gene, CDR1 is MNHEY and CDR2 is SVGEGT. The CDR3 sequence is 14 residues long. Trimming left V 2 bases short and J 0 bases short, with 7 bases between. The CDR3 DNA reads TGTGCCAGCAGTTACGACAGCCTGAACACTGAAGCTTTCTTT. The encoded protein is CASSYDSLNTEAFF.

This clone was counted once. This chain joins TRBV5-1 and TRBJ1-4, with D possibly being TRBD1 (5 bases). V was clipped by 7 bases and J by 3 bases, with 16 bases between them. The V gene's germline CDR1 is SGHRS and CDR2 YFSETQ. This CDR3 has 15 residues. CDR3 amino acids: CASFDGDSANEKLFF. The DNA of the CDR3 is TGCGCCAGCTTCGATGGGGACTCGGCTAATGAAAAACTGTTTTTT.

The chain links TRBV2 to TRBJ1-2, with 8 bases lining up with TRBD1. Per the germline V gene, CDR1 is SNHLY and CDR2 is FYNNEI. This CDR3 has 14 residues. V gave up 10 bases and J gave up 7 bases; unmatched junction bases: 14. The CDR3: CATTGQDLVLGYTF. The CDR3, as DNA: TGTGCCACCACGGGACAGGATCTAGTTCTTGGCTACACCTTC. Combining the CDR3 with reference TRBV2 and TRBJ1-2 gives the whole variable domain EPEVTQTPSHQVTQMGQEVILRCVPISNHLYFYWYRQILGQKVEFLVSFYNNEISEKSEIFDDQFSVERPDGSNFTLKIRSTKLEDSAMYFCATTGQDLVLGYTFGSGTRLTVV.

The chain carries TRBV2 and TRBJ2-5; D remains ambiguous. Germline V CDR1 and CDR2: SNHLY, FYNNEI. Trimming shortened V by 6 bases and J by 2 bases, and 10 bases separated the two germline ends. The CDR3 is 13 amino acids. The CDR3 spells CASRVNRQETQYF. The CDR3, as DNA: TGTGCCAGCAGAGTTAACAGACAAGAGACCCAGTACTTC. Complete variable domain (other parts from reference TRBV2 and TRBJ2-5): EPEVTQTPSHQVTQMGQEVILRCVPISNHLYFYWYRQILGQKVEFLVSFYNNEISEKSEIFDDQFSVERPDGSNFTLKIRSTKLEDSAMYFCASRVNRQETQYFGPGTRLLVL.